Listed below are T cell receptor beta chains from one sample, sequenced in a study of blood T cells in healthy people across ages. TCRdb re-called the 5' RACE reads through MiXCR, storing one row per CDR3 protein. Among some 940,000 distinct CDR3 sequences, roughly 28% were seen once, and the ten largest hold roughly 10%. The sample also formed part of further work on T cells of mothers and their children.

Sequencing was carried out using blood. The receptor source for this set is a woman in her thirties or forties in good health. The CDR3 runs from the conserved cysteine through the conserved F or W. The D gene is left open where the match is weak. Only part of the rows carry a size: once, few, many, or a class if the clone is expanded.

>NA|TRBV11-2|NA|TRBJ2-7
CASNFWGGLSYEQYF
TGTGCCAGCAACTTTTGGGGGGGCCTCTCCTACGAGCAGTACTTC
>NA|TRBV10-3|TRBD2|TRBJ2-3
CAISDPLGGGGTDTQYF
TGTGCCATCAGTGACCCTTTGGGCGGGGGGGGCACAGATACGCAGTATTTT
>NA|TRBV5-1|TRBD1|TRBJ1-4
CASSPTGGTEKLFF
TGCGCCAGCAGCCCGACAGGGGGTACCGAAAAACTGTTTTTT
>many|TRBV7-8|NA|TRBJ2-7
CASSPSWGVPYEQYF
TGTGCCAGCAGCCCATCCTGGGGGGTCCCCTACGAGCAGTACTTC
>many|TRBV28|TRBD2|TRBJ2-1
CASSFGGRGGEQFF
TGTGCCAGCAGTTTTGGTGGGCGGGGGGGTGAGCAGTTCTTC
>NA|TRBV7-2|NA|TRBJ1-2
CASSPIEYGYTF
TGTGCCAGCAGCCCGATCGAGTATGGCTACACCTTC
>many|TRBV20-1|TRBD2|TRBJ2-5
CSARGGGDQETQYF
TGCAGTGCTAGAGGCGGGGGGGATCAAGAGACCCAGTACTTC
>NA|TRBV27|NA|TRBJ1-1
CASTREGWGHGTEAFF
TGTGCCAGCACCCGTGAAGGGTGGGGACATGGGACTGAAGCTTTCTTT
>NA|TRBV24-1|NA|TRBJ2-5
CTTSDFRGEETQYF
TGTACCACCAGTGATTTCCGCGGGGAAGAGACCCAGTACTTC
>many|TRBV20-1|NA|TRBJ1-2
CSARDLREAHGYTF
TGCAGTGCTAGAGATCTGAGAGAGGCCCATGGCTACACCTTC
>many|TRBV11-2|NA|TRBJ2-1
CASSLVSYNEQFF
TGTGCCAGCAGCTTAGTGTCCTACAATGAGCAGTTCTTC
>many|TRBV15|TRBD1|TRBJ2-7
CATSETGGTYEQYF
TGTGCCACCAGCGAGACAGGGGGAACGTACGAGCAGTACTTC
>few|TRBV5-1|NA|TRBJ1-4
CASGPDRREKLFF
TGCGCCAGCGGGCCGGACAGACGGGAAAAACTGTTTTTT